These 2 T cell receptor beta chains came from one sample sequenced in a study of early T cells in non-severe SARS-CoV-2 infection. TCRdb re-called the 5' RACE reads with MiXCR, one entry per CDR3 protein. The sample yields fewer than 100,000 distinct CDR3 sequences, about 10% seen once. Material: whole blood. The source of these receptors is an adult who was a healthcare worker with PCR-confirmed SARS-CoV-2 infection or an uninfected control (not recorded which).

This chain uses TRBV18 with TRBJ2-1; 10 bases agree with TRBD2. Trimming at V came to 2 bases and at J to 5 bases, leaving 0 bases not matched to a gene. Germline CDR1 and CDR2: KGHSH and LQKENI. This CDR3 spans 14 amino acids. CDR3 DNA sequence: TGTGCCAGCTCACCAACTAGCGGGGACAATGAGCAGTTCTTC. Amino acid sequence: CASSPTSGDNEQFF. Complete variable domain (other parts from reference TRBV18 and TRBJ2-1): NAGVMQNPRHLVRRRGQEARLRCSPMKGHSHVYWYRQLPEEGLKFMVYLQKENIIDESGMPKERFSAEFPKEGPSILRIQQVVRGDSAAYFCASSPTSGDNEQFFGPGTRLTVL.

This clonotype was recorded at least ten times. The V gene is TRBV7-8, the J gene TRBJ2-3; D ambiguous. Trimming cost V 7 bases and J 1 base, with 15 bases left between them. CDR1 and CDR2 (germline): SGHVS, FQNEAQ. This CDR3 contains 15 residues. The CDR3 bases are TGTGCCAGCAATGGATTTGGCGGCCGCACAGATACGCAGTATTTT. It codes for CASNGFGGRTDTQYF.